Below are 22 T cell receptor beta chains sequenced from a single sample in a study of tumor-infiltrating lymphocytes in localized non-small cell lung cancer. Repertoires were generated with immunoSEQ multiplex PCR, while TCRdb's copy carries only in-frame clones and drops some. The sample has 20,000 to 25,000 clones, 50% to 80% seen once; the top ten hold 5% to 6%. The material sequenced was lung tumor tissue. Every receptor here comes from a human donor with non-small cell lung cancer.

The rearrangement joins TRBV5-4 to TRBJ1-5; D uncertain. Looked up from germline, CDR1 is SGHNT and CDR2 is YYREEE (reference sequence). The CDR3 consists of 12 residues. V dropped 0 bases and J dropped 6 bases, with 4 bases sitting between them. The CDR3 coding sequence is TGTGCCAGCAGCTTGGCTGGTCAGCCCCAGCATTTT. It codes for CASSLAGQPQHF.

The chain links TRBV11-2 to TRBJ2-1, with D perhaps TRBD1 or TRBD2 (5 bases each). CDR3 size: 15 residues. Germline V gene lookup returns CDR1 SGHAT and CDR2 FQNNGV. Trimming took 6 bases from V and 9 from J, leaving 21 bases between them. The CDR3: CASSSFRGNGGEQFF. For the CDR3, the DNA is TGTGCCAGCAGTTCATTTAGGGGCAATGGGGGTGAGCAGTTCTTC.

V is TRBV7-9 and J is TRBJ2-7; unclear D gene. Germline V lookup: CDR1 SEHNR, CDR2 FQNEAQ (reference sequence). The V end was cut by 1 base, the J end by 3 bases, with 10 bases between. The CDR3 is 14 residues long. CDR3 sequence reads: CASSLGAVGYEQYF. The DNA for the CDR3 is TGTGCCAGCAGCTTAGGGGCCGTTGGCTACGAGCAGTACTTC.

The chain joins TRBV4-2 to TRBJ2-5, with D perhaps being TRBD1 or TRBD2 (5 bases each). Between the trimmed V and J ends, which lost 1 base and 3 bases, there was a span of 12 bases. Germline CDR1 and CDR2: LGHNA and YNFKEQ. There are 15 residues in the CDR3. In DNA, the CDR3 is TGTGCCAGCAGCCAAGGGAGGACAAATAAAGAGACCCAGTACTTC. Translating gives CASSQGRTNKETQYF.

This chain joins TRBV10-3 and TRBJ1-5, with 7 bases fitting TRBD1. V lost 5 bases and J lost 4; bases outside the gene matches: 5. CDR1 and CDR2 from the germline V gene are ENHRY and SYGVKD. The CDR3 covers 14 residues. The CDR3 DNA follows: TGTGCCATCAGTACAGGGGAGGATAATCAGCCCCAGCATTTT. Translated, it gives CAISTGEDNQPQHF.

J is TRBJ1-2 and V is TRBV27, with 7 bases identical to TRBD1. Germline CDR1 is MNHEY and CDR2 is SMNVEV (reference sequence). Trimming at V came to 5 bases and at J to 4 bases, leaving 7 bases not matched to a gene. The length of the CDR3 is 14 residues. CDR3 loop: CASSPGQPIYGYTF. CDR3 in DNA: TGTGCCAGCAGTCCGGGACAGCCTATCTATGGCTACACCTTC.

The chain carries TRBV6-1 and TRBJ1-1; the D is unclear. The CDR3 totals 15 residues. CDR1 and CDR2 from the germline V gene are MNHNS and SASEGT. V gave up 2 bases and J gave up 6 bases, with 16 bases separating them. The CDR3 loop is CASSEFEVNLPEAFF. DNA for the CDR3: TGTGCCAGCAGTGAATTTGAGGTGAACCTTCCTGAAGCTTTCTTT.

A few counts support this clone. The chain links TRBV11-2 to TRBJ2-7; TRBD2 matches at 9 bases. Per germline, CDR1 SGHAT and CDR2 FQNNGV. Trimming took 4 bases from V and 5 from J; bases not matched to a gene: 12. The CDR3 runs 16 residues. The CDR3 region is CASSSELSGRRDEQYF. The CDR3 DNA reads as TGTGCCAGCAGCTCCGAGCTCAGCGGGAGGAGGGACGAGCAGTACTTC.

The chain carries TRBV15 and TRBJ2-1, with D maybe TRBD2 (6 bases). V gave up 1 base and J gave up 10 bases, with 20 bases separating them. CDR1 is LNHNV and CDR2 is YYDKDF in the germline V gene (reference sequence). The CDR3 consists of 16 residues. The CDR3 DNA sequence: TGTGCCACCAGCAGAGGGCCTGAAGCGGGCATGGGGGAGCAGTTCTTC. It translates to CATSRGPEAGMGEQFF.

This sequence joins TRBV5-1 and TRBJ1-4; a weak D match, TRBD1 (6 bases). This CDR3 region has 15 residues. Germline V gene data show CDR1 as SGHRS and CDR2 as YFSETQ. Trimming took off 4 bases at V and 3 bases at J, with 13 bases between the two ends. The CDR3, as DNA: TGCGCCAGCAGCAACCCACAGGGTTCTAATGAAAAACTGTTTTTT. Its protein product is CASSNPQGSNEKLFF.

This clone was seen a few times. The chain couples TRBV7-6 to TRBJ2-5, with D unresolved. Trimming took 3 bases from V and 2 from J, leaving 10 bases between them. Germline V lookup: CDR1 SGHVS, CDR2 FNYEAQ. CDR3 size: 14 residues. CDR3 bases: TGTGCCAGCAGCTTCCGCGCAGGTCAAGAGACCCAGTACTTC. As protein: CASSFRAGQETQYF. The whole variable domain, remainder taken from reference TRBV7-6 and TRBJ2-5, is GAGVSQSPRYKVTKRGQDVALRCDPISGHVSLYWYRQALGQGPEFLTYFNYEAQQDKSGLPNDRFSAERPEGSISTLTIQRTEQRDSAMYRCASSFRAGQETQYFGPGTRLLVL.

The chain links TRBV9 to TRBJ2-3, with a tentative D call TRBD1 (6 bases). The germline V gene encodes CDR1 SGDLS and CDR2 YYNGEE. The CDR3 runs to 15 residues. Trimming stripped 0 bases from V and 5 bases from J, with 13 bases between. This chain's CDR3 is CASSVGGLGGDTQYF. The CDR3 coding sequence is TGTGCCAGCAGCGTAGGGGGCCTAGGGGGAGATACGCAGTATTTT.

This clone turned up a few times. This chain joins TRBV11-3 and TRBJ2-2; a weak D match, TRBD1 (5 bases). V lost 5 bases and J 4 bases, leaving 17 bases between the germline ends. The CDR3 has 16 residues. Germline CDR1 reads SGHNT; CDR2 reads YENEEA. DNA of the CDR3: TGTGCCAGCAGCCCTGGGGCAGGGTACGTCACCGGGGAGCTGTTTTTT. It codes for CASSPGAGYVTGELFF.

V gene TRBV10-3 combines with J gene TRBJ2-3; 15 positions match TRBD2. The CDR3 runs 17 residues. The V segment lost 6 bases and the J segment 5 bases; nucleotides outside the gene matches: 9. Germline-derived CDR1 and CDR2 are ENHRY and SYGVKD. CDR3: CAISSGLAGGPGDTQYF. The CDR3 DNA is TGTGCCATCAGCTCCGGACTAGCGGGAGGGCCGGGAGATACGCAGTATTTT.

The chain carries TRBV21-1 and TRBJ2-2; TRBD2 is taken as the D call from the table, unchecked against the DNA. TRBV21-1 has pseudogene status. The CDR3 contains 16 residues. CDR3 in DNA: TGTGCCAGCAGCAAAGTGGGCGGGAGAAACACCGGGGAGCTGTTTTTT. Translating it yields CASSKVGGRNTGELFF.

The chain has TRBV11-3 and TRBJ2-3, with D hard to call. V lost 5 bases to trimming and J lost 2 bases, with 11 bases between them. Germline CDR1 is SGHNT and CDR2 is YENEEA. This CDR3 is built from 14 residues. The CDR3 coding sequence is TGTGCCAGCAGCCTCGGACGAGCCACAGATACGCAGTATTTT. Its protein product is CASSLGRATDTQYF.

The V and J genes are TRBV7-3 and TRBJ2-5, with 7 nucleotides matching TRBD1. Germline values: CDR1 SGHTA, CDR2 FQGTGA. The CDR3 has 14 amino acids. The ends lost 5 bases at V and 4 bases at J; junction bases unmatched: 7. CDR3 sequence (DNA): TGTGCCAGCAGCCGCAGGGGGAAAAGAGAGACCCAGTACTTC. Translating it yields CASSRRGKRETQYF.

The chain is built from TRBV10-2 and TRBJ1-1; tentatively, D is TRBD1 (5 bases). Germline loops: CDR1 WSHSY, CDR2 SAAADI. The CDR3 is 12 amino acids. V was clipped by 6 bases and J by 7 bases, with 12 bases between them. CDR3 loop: CASSLGAIEAFF. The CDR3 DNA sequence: TGCGCCAGCAGCTTAGGGGCTATTGAAGCTTTCTTT.

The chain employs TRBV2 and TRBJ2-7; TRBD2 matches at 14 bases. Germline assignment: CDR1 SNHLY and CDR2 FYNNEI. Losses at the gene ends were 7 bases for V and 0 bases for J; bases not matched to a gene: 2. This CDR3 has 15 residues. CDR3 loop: CASKGTSGSSYEQYF. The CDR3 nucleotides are TGTGCCAGCAAAGGGACTAGCGGGAGCTCCTACGAGCAGTACTTC.

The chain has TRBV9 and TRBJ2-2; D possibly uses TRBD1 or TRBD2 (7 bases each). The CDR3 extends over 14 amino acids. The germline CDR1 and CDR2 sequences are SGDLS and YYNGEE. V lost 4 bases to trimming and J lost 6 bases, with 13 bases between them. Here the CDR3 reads CASSSRGGPGELFF. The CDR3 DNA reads TGTGCCAGCAGCTCCAGGGGGGGTCCCGGGGAGCTGTTTTTT.

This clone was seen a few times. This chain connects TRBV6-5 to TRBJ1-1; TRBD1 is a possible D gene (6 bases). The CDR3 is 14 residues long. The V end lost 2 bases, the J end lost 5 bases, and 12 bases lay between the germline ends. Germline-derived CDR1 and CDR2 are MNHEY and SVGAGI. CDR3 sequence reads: CASSYGGLRTEAFF. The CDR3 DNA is TGTGCCAGCAGTTACGGGGGGCTGAGGACTGAAGCTTTCTTT.

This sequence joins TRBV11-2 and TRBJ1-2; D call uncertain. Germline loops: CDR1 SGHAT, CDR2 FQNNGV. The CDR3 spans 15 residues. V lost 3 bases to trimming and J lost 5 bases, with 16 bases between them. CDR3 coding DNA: TGTGCCAGCAGCTTGGCATTACGGTCGGAGTATGGCTACACCTTC. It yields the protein CASSLALRSEYGYTF.